This T cell receptor (beta chain) is from a study of regulatory T cells in long-lasting Graves disease. CDR1 and CDR2 from the germline V gene are SGDLS and YYNGEE. V lost 0 bases and J lost 0; bases outside the gene matches: 8. The CDR3 totals 17 residues. The time point: persistent/refractory GD, antithyroid drugs over 5 years with positive TRAb. Researchers made the TCR library from RNA that was extracted from PBMCs. This clonotype was observed a few times. Construction of the TCR beta libraries employed iRepertoire HTBI primers in conjunction with Arm-PCR of CDR3 regions. One entry per CDR3 protein results from TCRdb running MiXCR on the multiplex PCR reads. The data hold 400,000 to 600,000 distinct CDR3 sequences, with 20% to 25% observed a single time.

The sequence was obtained from a female donor with Graves disease. The chain joins TRBV9 to TRBJ1-1; TRBD1 aligns across 7 bases. Specimen: peripheral blood mononuclear cells (PBMCs), collected when the disease was refractory, from a patient treated with antithyroid drugs. Here the CDR3 reads CASSVDVGTAMNTEAFF. For the CDR3, the DNA is TGTGCCAGCAGCGTAGATGTCGGGACAGCAATGAACACTGAAGCTTTCTTT. The full variable domain, with the rest looked up from reference TRBV9 and TRBJ1-1, is DSGVTQTPKHLITATGQRVTLRCSPRSGDLSVYWYQQSLDQGLQFLIQYYNGEERAKGNILERFSAQQFPDLHSELNLSSLELGDSALYFCASSVDVGTAMNTEAFFGQGTRLTVV.